One T cell receptor (beta chain) is described in this entry. Purification of the CD8+ and CD4+ T cells relied on negative isolation, and TEMRA cells underwent FACS enrichment. This entry comes from a study of CD8 T cells in Susac syndrome. Trimming took 5 bases from V and 2 from J; bases not matched to a gene: 0. There are 14 residues in the CDR3. Random-hexamer reverse transcription was applied to roughly 0.45 to 1 ug RNA. TCR beta CDR3 was amplified by immunoSEQ covering 54 Vbeta and 13 Jbeta. TCRdb used MiXCR to reprocess the immunoSEQ multiplex PCR reads, holding one entry per CDR3 protein. The data show over 150,000 distinct CDR3 sequences, under 95% seen once.

This TCR came from a human donor with multiple sclerosis. Material for sequencing was CD4+ T cells from PBMCs. This chain connects TRBV12-3 or TRBV12-4 to TRBJ1-3, with 10 nucleotides matching TRBD1. The CDR3 nucleotides read TGTGCCAGCAGTGGGACAGGGGCTGGAAACACCATATATTTT. Its translation: CASSGTGAGNTIYF.